This TCR beta chain was recovered during a study of Tregs in tolerant kidney transplant recipients. The CDR3 sequence is 16 residues long. The germline V gene encodes CDR1 MGHRA and CDR2 YSYEKL. Trimming removed 3 bases from V and 3 bases from J; junction bases left unmatched: 1. Clones were sequenced by immunoSEQ multiplex PCR, and TCRdb holds only the in-frame ones, with some missing. Of roughly 66,000 clones in the sample, around 90% were seen once. The J gene is TRBJ2-3, the V gene TRBV4-1; 15 bases align to TRBD2. This receptor was taken from a human donor who received a combined kidney and bone marrow transplant. The sample consisted of CD8+ T cells from blood, taken before the transplant. CDR3 in amino acids: CASSHGTSGGTDTQYF. CDR3 nucleotides: TGCGCCAGCAGCCACGGGACTAGCGGGGGGACAGATACGCAGTATTTT.